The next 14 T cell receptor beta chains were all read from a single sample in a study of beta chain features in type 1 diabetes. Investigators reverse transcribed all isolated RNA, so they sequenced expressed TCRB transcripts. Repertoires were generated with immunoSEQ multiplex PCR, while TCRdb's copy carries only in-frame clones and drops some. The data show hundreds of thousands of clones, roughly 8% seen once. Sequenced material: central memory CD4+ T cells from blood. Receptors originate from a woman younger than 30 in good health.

CDR3: CSVDTGGDEQYF. DNA of the CDR3: TGCAGCGTTGATACAGGGGGCGACGAGCAGTACTTC. V and J are TRBV29-1 and TRBJ2-7; 9 bases fit TRBD1. This CDR3 region has 12 residues. Germline lookup yields CDR1 SQVTM and CDR2 ANQGSEA. The ends lost 3 bases at V and 5 bases at J; junction bases unmatched: 2.

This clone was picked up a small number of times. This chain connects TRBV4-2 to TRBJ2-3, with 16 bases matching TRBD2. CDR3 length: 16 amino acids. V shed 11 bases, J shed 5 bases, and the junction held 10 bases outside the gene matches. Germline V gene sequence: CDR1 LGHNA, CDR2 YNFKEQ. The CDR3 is CAAGTSGRAGLDTQYF. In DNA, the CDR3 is TGTGCCGCTGGGACTAGCGGGAGGGCCGGATTAGATACGCAGTATTTT.

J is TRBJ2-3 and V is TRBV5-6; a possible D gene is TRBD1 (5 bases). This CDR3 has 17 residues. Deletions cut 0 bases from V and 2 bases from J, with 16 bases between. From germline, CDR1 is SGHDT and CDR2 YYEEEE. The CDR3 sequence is CASSLAGASPATDTQYF. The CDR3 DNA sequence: TGTGCCAGCAGCTTGGCTGGGGCCAGCCCCGCCACAGATACGCAGTATTTT.

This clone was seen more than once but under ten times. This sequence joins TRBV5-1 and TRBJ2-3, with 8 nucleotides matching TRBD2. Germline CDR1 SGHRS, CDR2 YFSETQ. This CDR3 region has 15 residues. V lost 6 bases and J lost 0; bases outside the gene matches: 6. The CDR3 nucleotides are TGCGCCAGCACCATCGTAGCGGGAAGCACAGATACGCAGTATTTT. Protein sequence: CASTIVAGSTDTQYF.

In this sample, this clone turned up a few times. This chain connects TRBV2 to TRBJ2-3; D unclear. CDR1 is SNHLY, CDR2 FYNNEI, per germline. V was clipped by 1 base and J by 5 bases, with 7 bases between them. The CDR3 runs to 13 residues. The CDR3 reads CASSEDSGDTQYF. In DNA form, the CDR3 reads TGTGCCAGCAGTGAAGATTCCGGAGATACGCAGTATTTT.

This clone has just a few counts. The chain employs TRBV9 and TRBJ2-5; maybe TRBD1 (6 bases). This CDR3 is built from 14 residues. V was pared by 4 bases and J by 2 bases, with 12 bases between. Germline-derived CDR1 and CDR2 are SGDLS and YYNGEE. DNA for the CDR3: TGTGCCAGCAGCACTCGACAGGAACAAGAGACCCAGTACTTC. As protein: CASSTRQEQETQYF.

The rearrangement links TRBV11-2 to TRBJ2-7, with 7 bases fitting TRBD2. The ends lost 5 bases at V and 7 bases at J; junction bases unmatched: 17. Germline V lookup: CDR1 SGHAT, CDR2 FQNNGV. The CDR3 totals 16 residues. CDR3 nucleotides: TGTGCCAGCAGCCCCCGATTGATGGGGAGGGCGAAGGAGCAGTACTTC. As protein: CASSPRLMGRAKEQYF. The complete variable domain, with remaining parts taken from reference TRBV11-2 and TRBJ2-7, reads EAGVAQSPRYKIIEKRQSVAFWCNPISGHATLYWYQQILGQGPKLLIQFQNNGVVDDSQLPKDRFSAERLKGVDSTLKIQPAKLEDSAVYLCASSPRLMGRAKEQYFGPGTRLTVT.

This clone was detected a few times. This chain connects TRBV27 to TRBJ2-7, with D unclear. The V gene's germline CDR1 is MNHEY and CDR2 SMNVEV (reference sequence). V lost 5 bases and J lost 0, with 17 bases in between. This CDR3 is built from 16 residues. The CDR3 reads CASSPRWSPSSYEQYF. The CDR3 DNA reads TGTGCCAGCAGTCCCCGTTGGTCTCCTAGCTCCTACGAGCAGTACTTC.

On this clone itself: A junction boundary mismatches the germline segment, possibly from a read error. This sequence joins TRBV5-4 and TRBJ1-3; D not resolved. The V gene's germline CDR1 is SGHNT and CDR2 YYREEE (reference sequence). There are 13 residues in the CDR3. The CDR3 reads CASSQESGNTIYF. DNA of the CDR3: TGCGCCAGCAGCCAAGAAAGCGGAAACACCATATATTTT.

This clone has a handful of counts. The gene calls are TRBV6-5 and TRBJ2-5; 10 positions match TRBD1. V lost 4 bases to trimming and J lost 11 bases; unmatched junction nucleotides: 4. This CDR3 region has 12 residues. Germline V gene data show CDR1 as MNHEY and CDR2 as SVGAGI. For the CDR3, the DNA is TGTGCCAGCAGTTCGAGGGACAGGGGACAGTACTTC. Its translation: CASSSRDRGQYF.

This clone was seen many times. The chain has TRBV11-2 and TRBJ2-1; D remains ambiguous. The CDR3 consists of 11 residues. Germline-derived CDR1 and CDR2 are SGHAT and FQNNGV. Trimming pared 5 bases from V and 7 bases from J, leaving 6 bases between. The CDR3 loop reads CASSSANEQFF. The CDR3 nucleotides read TGTGCCAGCAGCAGCGCGAATGAGCAGTTCTTC.

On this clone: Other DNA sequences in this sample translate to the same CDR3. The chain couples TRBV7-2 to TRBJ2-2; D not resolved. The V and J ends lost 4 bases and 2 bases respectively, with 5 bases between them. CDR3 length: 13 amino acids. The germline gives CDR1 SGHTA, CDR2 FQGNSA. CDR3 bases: TGTGCCAGCAGCTCCTCAAACACCGGGGAGCTGTTTTTT. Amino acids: CASSSSNTGELFF.

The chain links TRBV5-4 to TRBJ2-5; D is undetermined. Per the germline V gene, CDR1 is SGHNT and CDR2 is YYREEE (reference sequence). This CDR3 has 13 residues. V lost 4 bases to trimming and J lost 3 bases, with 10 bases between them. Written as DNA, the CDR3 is TGTGCCAGCAGCACGGTACAAGAAGAGACCCAGTACTTC. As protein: CASSTVQEETQYF.

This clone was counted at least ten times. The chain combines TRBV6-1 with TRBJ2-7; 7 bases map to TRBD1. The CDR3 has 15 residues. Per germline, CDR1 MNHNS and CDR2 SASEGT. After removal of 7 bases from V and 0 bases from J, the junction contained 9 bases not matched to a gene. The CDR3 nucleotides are TGTGCCAGCAACTGGAGGACAGGAGGCTCCTACGAGCAGTACTTC. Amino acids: CASNWRTGGSYEQYF.